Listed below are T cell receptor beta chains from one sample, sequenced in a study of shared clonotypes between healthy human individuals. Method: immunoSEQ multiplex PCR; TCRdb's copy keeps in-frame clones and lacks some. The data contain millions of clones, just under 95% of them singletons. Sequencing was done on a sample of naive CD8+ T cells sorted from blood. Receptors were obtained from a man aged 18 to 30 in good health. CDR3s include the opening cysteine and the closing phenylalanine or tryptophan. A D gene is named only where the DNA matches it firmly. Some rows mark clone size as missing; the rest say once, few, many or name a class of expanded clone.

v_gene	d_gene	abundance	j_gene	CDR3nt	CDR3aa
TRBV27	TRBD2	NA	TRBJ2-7	TGTGCCAGCAGTTTAGGGGGAGGGCCGATGTACGAGCAGTACTTC	CASSLGGGPMYEQYF
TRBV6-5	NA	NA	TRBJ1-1	TGTGCCACCACGGGGGTGAACACTGAAGCTTTCTTT	CATTGVNTEAFF
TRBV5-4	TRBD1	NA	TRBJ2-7	TGTGCCAGCAGCTTAGACAGGGCCTCCTACGAGCAGTACTTC	CASSLDRASYEQYF
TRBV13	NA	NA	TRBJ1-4	TGTGCCAGCAGCTTAGTGGGGTCCAATGAAAAACTGTTTTTT	CASSLVGSNEKLFF
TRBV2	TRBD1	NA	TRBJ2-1	TGTGCCAGCAGTCCGGGACAGGGGGCGGGTGAGCAGTTCTTC	CASSPGQGAGEQFF
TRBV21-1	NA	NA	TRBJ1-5	TGTGCCAGCAGCAAAGATGGAAGGGAACGGCAGCCCCAGCATTTT	CASSKDGRERQPQHF
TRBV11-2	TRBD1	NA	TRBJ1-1	TGTGCCAGCAGCTCTGTGACAGGGGGCGGTATGAACACTGAAGCTTTCTTT	CASSSVTGGGMNTEAFF
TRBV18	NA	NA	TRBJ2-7	TGTGCCAGCTCACCTACAGGTGCCACCTACGAGCAGTACTTC	CASSPTGATYEQYF
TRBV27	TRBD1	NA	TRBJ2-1	TGTGCCAGCCCTCCGGGACAGGGGGTATTCAGCTTCCCTCGAAATGAGCAGTTCTTC	CASPPGQGVFSFPRNEQFF
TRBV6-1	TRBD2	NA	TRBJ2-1	TGTGCCAGCAGTGGAACCCCGGGGACTAGCGGATACAATGAGCAGTTCTTC	CASSGTPGTSGYNEQFF
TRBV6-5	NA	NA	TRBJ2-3	TGTGCCAGCAGTCCCGACGAGGGCGATACGCAGTATTTT	CASSPDEGDTQYF
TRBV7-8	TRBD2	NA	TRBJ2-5	TGTGCCAGCAGCTTTGGACTAGCGGCCCAAGAGACCCAGTACTTC	CASSFGLAAQETQYF
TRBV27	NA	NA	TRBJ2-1	TGTGCCAGCAGTTATACAACCTACAATGAGCAGTTCTTC	CASSYTTYNEQFF
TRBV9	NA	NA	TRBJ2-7	TGTGCCAGCAGCCCCGGGGTCTCCTACGAGCAGTACTTC	CASSPGVSYEQYF
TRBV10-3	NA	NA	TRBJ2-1	TGTGCCATCAGTGAGTCGACAGAGAGCTCCTACAATGAGCAGTTCTTC	CAISESTESSYNEQFF
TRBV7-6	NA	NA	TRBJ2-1	TGTGCCAGCAGCCCCCGGACGGGTTCCTACAATGAGCAGTTCTTC	CASSPRTGSYNEQFF
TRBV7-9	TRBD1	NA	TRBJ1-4	TGTGCCAGCAGCTGGGACAGGGGCAATGAAAAACTGTTTTTT	CASSWDRGNEKLFF
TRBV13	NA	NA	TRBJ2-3	TGTGCCAGCAGCGCCCGGGGTAGCCCCCTCACAGATACGCAGTATTTT	CASSARGSPLTDTQYF
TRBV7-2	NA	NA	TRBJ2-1	TGTGCCAGCAGCGAGGTTCTAGACAGGATCTTC	CASSEVLDRIF
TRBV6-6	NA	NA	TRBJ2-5	TGTGCCAGCAGTTACCTCGACAGAGAACAAGAGACCCAGTACTTC	CASSYLDREQETQYF
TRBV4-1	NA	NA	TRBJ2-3	TGCGCCAGCAGCCGAAGTACAGGGACAGATACGCAGTATTTT	CASSRSTGTDTQYF
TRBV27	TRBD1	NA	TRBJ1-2	TGTGCCAGCAGACCGGGACAGGGTTCTCGAGGCTACACCTTC	CASRPGQGSRGYTF
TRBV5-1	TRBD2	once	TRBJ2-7	TGCGCCAGCAGCCCGGAAGGCGGGACTAGCGGGTTCTACGAGCAGTACTTC	CASSPEGGTSGFYEQYF
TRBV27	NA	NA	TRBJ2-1	TGTGCCAGCAGTTTTCTTATGAGGCCAAACGAGGATGAGCAGTTCTTC	CASSFLMRPNEDEQFF